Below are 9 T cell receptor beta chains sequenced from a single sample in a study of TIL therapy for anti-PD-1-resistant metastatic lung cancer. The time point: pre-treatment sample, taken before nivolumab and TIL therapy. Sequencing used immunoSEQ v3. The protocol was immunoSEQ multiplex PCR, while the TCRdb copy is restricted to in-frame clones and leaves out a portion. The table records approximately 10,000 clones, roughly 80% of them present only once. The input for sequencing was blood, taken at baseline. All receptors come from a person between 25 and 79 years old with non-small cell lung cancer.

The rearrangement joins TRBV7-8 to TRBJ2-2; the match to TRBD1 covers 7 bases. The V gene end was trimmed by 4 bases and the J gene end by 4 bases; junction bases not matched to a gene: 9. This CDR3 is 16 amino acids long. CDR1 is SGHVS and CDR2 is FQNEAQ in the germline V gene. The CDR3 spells CASSSSDRVGTGELFF. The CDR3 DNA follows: TGTGCCAGCAGCTCCTCCGACAGGGTCGGCACCGGGGAGCTGTTTTTT.

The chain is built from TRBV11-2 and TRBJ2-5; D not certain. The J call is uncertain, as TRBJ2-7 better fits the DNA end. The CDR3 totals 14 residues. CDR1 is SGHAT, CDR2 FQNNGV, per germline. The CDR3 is CASSLEIGLYEQYF. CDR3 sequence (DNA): TGTGCCAGCAGCTTAGAAATTGGCCTGTACGAGCAGTACTTC.

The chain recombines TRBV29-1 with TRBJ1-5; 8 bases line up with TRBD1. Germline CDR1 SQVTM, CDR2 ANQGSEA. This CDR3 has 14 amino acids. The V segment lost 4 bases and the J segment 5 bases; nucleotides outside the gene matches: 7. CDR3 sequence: CSVGDGQGDQPQHF. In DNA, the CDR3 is TGCAGCGTTGGGGATGGACAGGGCGATCAGCCCCAGCATTTT.

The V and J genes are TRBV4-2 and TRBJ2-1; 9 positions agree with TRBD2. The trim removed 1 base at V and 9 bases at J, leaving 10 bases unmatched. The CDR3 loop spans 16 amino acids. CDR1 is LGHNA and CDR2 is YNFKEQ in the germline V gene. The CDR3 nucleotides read TGTGCCAGCAGCCAAGTGGGCTCGCGGGAGGGGGGTGAGCAGTTCTTC. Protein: CASSQVGSREGGEQFF.

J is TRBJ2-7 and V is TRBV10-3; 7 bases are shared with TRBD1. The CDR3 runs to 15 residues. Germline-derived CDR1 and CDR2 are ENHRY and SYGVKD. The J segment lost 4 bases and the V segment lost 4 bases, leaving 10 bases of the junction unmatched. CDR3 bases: TGTGCCATCAGTGGCAAGGGGGCGCAAAGTTACGAGCAGTACTTC. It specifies CAISGKGAQSYEQYF.

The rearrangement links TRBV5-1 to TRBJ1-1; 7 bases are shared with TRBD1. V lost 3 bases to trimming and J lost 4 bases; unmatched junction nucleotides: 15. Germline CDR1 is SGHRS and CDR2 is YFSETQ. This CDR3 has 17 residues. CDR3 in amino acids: CASSSRSTGAGRTEAFF. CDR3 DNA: TGCGCCAGCAGCTCTCGCTCCACAGGGGCTGGGCGCACTGAAGCTTTCTTT.

In nucleotides, the CDR3 is TGTGCCAGCAGCTCCCTCTCGACAGGGCTCTCTGGAAACACCATATATTTT. Amino acid sequence: CASSSLSTGLSGNTIYF. V usage is TRBV5-4 and J usage is TRBJ1-3, with 7 bases lining up with TRBD1. The germline CDR1 and CDR2 sequences are SGHNT and YYREEE (reference sequence). The CDR3 is 17 amino acids. Trimming cost V 3 bases and J 0 bases; bases outside gene matches: 9.

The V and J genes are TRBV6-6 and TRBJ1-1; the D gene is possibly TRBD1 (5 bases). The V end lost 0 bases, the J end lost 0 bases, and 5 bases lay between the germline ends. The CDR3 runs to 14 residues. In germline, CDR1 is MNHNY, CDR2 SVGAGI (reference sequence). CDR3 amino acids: CASSYSGLNTEAFF. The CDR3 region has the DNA TGTGCCAGCAGTTACTCGGGGCTGAACACTGAAGCTTTCTTT.

CDR3 DNA sequence: TGTGCCAGCAGCCAAAACGGGTATCGGACTAGCGGGAGGATCGGGGAGCTGTTTTTT. As protein: CASSQNGYRTSGRIGELFF. The chain joins TRBV7-2 to TRBJ2-2; 14 nucleotides agree with TRBD2. CDR3 size: 19 residues. V gave up 5 bases and J gave up 7 bases; unmatched junction bases: 15. Germline V gives CDR1 SGHTA, CDR2 FQGNSA.